This T cell receptor (beta chain) was captured in a study of T cell clonality in common variable immunodeficiency. Sequencing input was equivalent genomic DNA from CVID and controls. Data came from immunoSEQ multiplex PCR; TCRdb stores just in-frame clones and leaves some out. This sample comprises tens of thousands of clones, none seen once only. Germline values: CDR1 PRHDT, CDR2 FYEKMQ (reference sequence). V lost 4 bases to trimming and J lost 5 bases, with 14 bases between them. The CDR3 covers 15 residues. Study findings and constraints: The cause of increased CVID clonality remains unclear without subpopulation sequencing.

In this sample, this clone turned up a few times. Its matching antigen is unknown. The read gets to within 3 residues of the CDR3 end, and the germline J gene fills in the rest. The sample taken for sequencing was peripheral blood mononuclear cells. The chain has TRBV13 and TRBJ1-4; D remains unclear. This receptor was obtained from a person aged 18 to 75 in good health. This CDR3 is CASSSQARANEKLFF. The sequenced CDR3 bases are TGTGCCAGCAGCTCCCAGGCTCGTGCAAATGAAAAA.